This T cell receptor (beta chain) was sequenced in a study of cytomegalovirus exposure and HLA in healthy donors. It was with 60 Vbeta and 13 Jbeta primers that the PCR ran. Only in-frame clones appear in the TCRdb table, and some are missing; sequencing was by immunoSEQ multiplex PCR. Seen here are around 140,000 clones, 82% observed once, and the top ten hold roughly 7.7%. The CDR3 is 15 residues long. The germline V gene has CDR1 SGHNT and CDR2 YYREEE (reference sequence). Trimming removed 4 bases at V and 8 bases at J, with 21 bases between. The receptor comes from a woman in her forties or fifties in good health and CMV-seropositive. Sequencing used PBMCs. V is TRBV5-4 and J is TRBJ1-2, with D perhaps TRBD1 (5 bases). This chain's CDR3 is CASSRAGPTFGGYTF. The CDR3 DNA follows: TGTGCCAGCAGCAGGGCGGGACCGACCTTCGGGGGCTACACCTTC.